This TCR beta chain was found in a study of glioma-infiltrating T cells after dendritic cell vaccination. In the study overall: Patients had newly diagnosed or recurrent glioblastoma and received dendritic cell vaccines. Patients received three intradermal dendritic cell vaccine injections at biweekly intervals.

Clones were read by immunoSEQ multiplex PCR, and TCRdb kept only the in-frame ones, dropping some. The sample records approximately 67,000 clones, about 86% being singletons. Looked up from germline, CDR1 is SGHRS and CDR2 is YFSETQ. There are 15 residues in the CDR3. Unmatched junction bases numbered 11, after V lost 0 bases and J lost 10 bases. This specimen consisted of blood, obtained before dendritic cell vaccination. V gene TRBV5-1 combines with J gene TRBJ1-1; 8 bases agree with TRBD1. The receptor's source is a human donor with glioblastoma. CDR3 DNA sequence: TGCGCCAGCAGCTTGGGCGGACAGGGACCGTTGGGAGCTTTCTTT. Translating gives CASSLGGQGPLGAFF.